The 12 T cell receptor beta chains reported below all come from one sample, sequenced in a study of beta chain features in type 1 diabetes. The investigators reverse transcribed all of the isolated RNA, so they sequenced expressed TCRB transcripts. The protocol was immunoSEQ multiplex PCR, while the TCRdb copy is restricted to in-frame clones and leaves out a portion. Of roughly 400,000 clones listed, 9.6% are singletons. General study points: Moderate but significant shortening of TCRB CDR3s was recorded in all four CD4+ subsets from Type 1 diabetes patients.

These receptors lack a known antigen. The sequenced sample consisted of central memory CD4+ T cells from blood. The source of these receptors is a young man with type 1 diabetes.

This clone was seen just once. This rearrangement joins TRBV5-1 to TRBJ1-3; possible D gene TRBD1, 5 bases. This CDR3 contains 13 residues. The V gene's germline CDR1 is SGHRS and CDR2 YFSETQ. Trimming took 4 bases from V and 8 from J, leaving 13 bases between them. The CDR3 protein is CASSAGLGDTIYF. The CDR3 DNA reads as TGCGCCAGCAGCGCGGGACTTGGTGACACCATATATTTT.

This clone occurred many times. This chain joins TRBV7-9 and TRBJ2-5; 9 bases map to TRBD1. The CDR3 extends over 15 amino acids. Germline assignment: CDR1 SEHNR and CDR2 FQNEAQ (reference sequence). After removal of 1 base from V and 6 bases from J, the junction contained 6 bases not matched to a gene. CDR3 region: CASSLGRTGEKTQYF. DNA for the CDR3: TGTGCCAGCAGCTTAGGAAGGACAGGGGAGAAGACCCAGTACTTC.

This clone showed up just a few times. The CDR3 sequence: CASSPPVVQETQYF. CDR3 DNA sequence: TGTGCCAGCAGCCCTCCTGTTGTTCAAGAGACCCAGTACTTC. The chain combines TRBV6-6 with TRBJ2-5, with D uncertain. From germline, CDR1 is MNHNY and CDR2 SVGAGI (reference sequence). The CDR3 covers 14 residues. Trimming took off 6 bases at V and 2 bases at J, with 13 bases between the two ends.

This clone was counted ten times or more. J is TRBJ1-2 and V is TRBV27, with D possibly matching TRBD1 (5 bases). The germline V and J ends were trimmed by 2 bases and 5 bases, with 9 bases remaining between them. From germline, CDR1 is MNHEY and CDR2 SMNVEV (reference sequence). The CDR3 covers 13 residues. CDR3 loop: CASSLRGGYGYTF. CDR3 nucleotide sequence: TGTGCCAGCAGTTTACGGGGGGGGTATGGCTACACCTTC.

A few counts support this clone. This chain connects TRBV9 to TRBJ2-4; D is uncertain. V lost 3 bases to trimming and J lost 3 bases, with 16 bases between them. The CDR3 has 16 amino acids. CDR1 is SGDLS and CDR2 is YYNGEE in the germline V gene. This chain's CDR3 is CASSASAWLDKNIQYF. The CDR3, as DNA: TGTGCCAGCAGCGCCTCGGCGTGGCTGGACAAAAACATTCAGTACTTC. The whole variable domain, remainder taken from reference TRBV9 and TRBJ2-4, is DSGVTQTPKHLITATGQRVTLRCSPRSGDLSVYWYQQSLDQGLQFLIQYYNGEERAKGNILERFSAQQFPDLHSELNLSSLELGDSALYFCASSASAWLDKNIQYFGAGTRLSVL.

The chain links TRBV7-2 to TRBJ2-7; D remains ambiguous. There are 14 residues in the CDR3. The germline V and J ends were trimmed by 3 bases and 0 bases, with 9 bases remaining between them. In germline, CDR1 is SGHTA, CDR2 FQGNSA. This CDR3 reads CASSFLSLSYEQYF. CDR3 DNA sequence: TGTGCCAGCAGCTTTTTAAGCCTCTCCTACGAGCAGTACTTC.

This clone showed up many times. The chain joins TRBV2 to TRBJ2-5, with 9 bases identical to TRBD1. The length of the CDR3 is 12 residues. V gave up 8 bases and J gave up 2 bases; unmatched junction bases: 0. Germline V CDR1 and CDR2: SNHLY, FYNNEI. The CDR3 nucleotides read TGTGCCAGCGGACAGGGGCAAGAGACCCAGTACTTC. Translation: CASGQGQETQYF.

This rearrangement joins TRBV29-1 to TRBJ2-2; TRBD2 matches at 7 bases. Trimming took 6 bases from V and 7 from J; bases not matched to a gene: 8. The CDR3 runs 13 residues. Germline CDR1 reads SQVTM; CDR2 reads ANQGSEA. The CDR3 loop reads CSVARGWGGELFF. The CDR3 DNA sequence: TGCAGCGTAGCGCGGGGGTGGGGCGGGGAGCTGTTTTTT.

The V and J genes are TRBV6-1 and TRBJ1-2, with D uncertain. V was clipped by 3 bases and J by 6 bases, with 11 bases between them. The CDR3 has 13 amino acids. Germline CDR1 and CDR2: MNHNS and SASEGT. CDR3 amino acids: CASSEKMEDGYTF. DNA for the CDR3: TGTGCCAGCAGTGAGAAGATGGAGGATGGCTACACCTTC.

This clone came up a few times. The chain employs TRBV29-1 and TRBJ2-2, with TRBD1 matching over 7 bases. The CDR3 sequence is 15 residues long. CDR1 and CDR2 (germline): SQVTM, ANQGSEA. V shed 3 bases, J shed 4 bases, and the junction held 8 bases outside the gene matches. CDR3: CSVDVGTVGTGELFF. CDR3 in DNA: TGCAGCGTTGACGTAGGGACAGTTGGCACCGGGGAGCTGTTTTTT.

This clone showed up just a few times. The chain employs TRBV27 and TRBJ2-7; D perhaps matches TRBD2 (6 bases). The CDR3 runs to 15 residues. V shed 5 bases and J shed 0 bases, with 14 bases lying between them. Germline-derived CDR1 and CDR2 are MNHEY and SMNVEV (reference sequence). The CDR3 region has the DNA TGTGCCAGCAGTATTAGCGGAGGCCTCTCCTACGAGCAGTACTTC. This encodes CASSISGGLSYEQYF.

This clone was observed a few times. The rearrangement joins TRBV19 to TRBJ2-1; D gene uncertain. Germline values: CDR1 LNHDA, CDR2 SQIVND (reference sequence). CDR3 size: 12 residues. V was pared by 3 bases and J by 6 bases, with 6 bases between. The CDR3 loop reads CASSIIGNEQFF. DNA for the CDR3: TGTGCCAGTAGTATTATAGGCAATGAGCAGTTCTTC.